A single sample is the source of the 17 T cell receptor beta chains below, sequenced in a study of cytomegalovirus exposure and HLA in healthy donors (TCRdb year 2017). The library was generated by the immunoSEQ multiplex PCR assay. For the multiplex PCR, a mixture combining 60 forward primers for TCR Vbeta segments and 13 reverse primers for TCR Jbeta segments was used. TCRdb mirrors the immuneACCESS table, restricted to in-frame sequences. Some clones are absent from its copies; in checked studies, under half trace to an unresolved V gene, and the reason for the others is unknown. The sample includes roughly 45,000 clones, with about two thirds observed a single time. The ten largest clones take up about 11% of the sample. Sequencing used PBMCs. All receptors come from a man in his sixties in good health and CMV-seropositive.

CDR3 nucleotides: TGTGCCAGTAGCGGCCTAACTAGCGGCAAAGAGACCCAGTACTTC. Translation gives CASSGLTSGKETQYF. The gene calls are TRBV27 and TRBJ2-5, with 8 bases aligning to TRBD2. Germline CDR1 and CDR2: MNHEY and SMNVEV (reference sequence). V lost 9 bases and J lost 3; bases outside the gene matches: 12. This CDR3 contains 15 residues.

This clone was picked up a small number of times. The chain links TRBV19 to TRBJ1-1; D might be TRBD1 (6 bases). Germline V gene lookup returns CDR1 LNHDA and CDR2 SQIVND (reference sequence). The CDR3 has 15 residues. V was trimmed by 8 bases and J by 7 bases, leaving 23 bases between them. CDR3 protein: CASGPTPRDNHEAFF. The CDR3 bases are TGTGCCAGTGGTCCAACGCCCCGGGACAACCATGAAGCTTTCTTT.

The chain joins TRBV5-4 to TRBJ2-1, with 7 bases identical to TRBD1. The germline V gene has CDR1 SGHNT and CDR2 YYREEE (reference sequence). The CDR3 consists of 14 residues. V shed 4 bases and J 7 bases; nucleotides not matched to a gene: 8. This chain's CDR3 is CASSDRDSKNEQFF. CDR3 DNA sequence: TGTGCCAGCAGCGACCGGGACAGTAAGAATGAGCAGTTCTTC.

The rearrangement joins TRBV7-9 to TRBJ2-2, with 7 bases matching TRBD1. Trimming cost V 5 bases and J 4 bases; bases outside gene matches: 13. The CDR3 length is 17 residues. Germline CDR1 is SEHNR and CDR2 is FQNEAQ (reference sequence). Here the CDR3 DNA reads TGTGCCAGCAGCCCCCGGGACACAGGGGATCCCACCGGGGAGCTGTTTTTT. Its protein product is CASSPRDTGDPTGELFF. The whole variable domain, filled in from reference TRBV7-9 and TRBJ2-2, reads DTGVSQNPRHKITKRGQNVTFRCDPISEHNRLYWYRQTLGQGPEFLTYFQNEAQLEKSRLLSDRFSAERPKGSFSTLEIQRTEQGDSAMYLCASSPRDTGDPTGELFFGEGSRLTVL.

The chain is built from TRBV6-1 and TRBJ2-3; 7 positions match TRBD2. The CDR3 totals 18 residues. Germline loops: CDR1 MNHNS, CDR2 SASEGT. V dropped 2 bases and J dropped 0; count of bases not matched to a gene: 11. In DNA form, the CDR3 reads TGTGCCAGCAGTGAATCGTTGGGAGCGGGACCTAGCACAGATACGCAGTATTTT. This codes for CASSESLGAGPSTDTQYF.

V gene TRBV5-1 combines with J gene TRBJ1-3; D is unresolved. Trimming shortened V by 5 bases and J by 0 bases, and 15 bases separated the two germline ends. Germline lookup yields CDR1 SGHRS and CDR2 YFSETQ. This CDR3 has 16 amino acids. The DNA for the CDR3 is TGCGCCAGCAGTTCAGGAGGACGCAACTCTGGAAACACCATATATTTT. It yields the protein CASSSGGRNSGNTIYF. Full variable domain (remainder filled in from reference TRBV5-1 and TRBJ1-3): KAGVTQTPRYLIKTRGQQVTLSCSPISGHRSVSWYQQTPGQGLQFLFEYFSETQRNKGNFPGRFSGRQFSNSRSEMNVSTLELGDSALYLCASSSGGRNSGNTIYFGEGSWLTVV.

This chain links TRBV5-1 with TRBJ2-5, with 10 bases aligning to TRBD1. J was trimmed by 5 bases and V by 4 bases; bases with no gene match: 5. The CDR3 extends over 14 amino acids. Germline values: CDR1 SGHRS, CDR2 YFSETQ. CDR3 sequence (DNA): TGCGCCAGCAGCCCCGGGACAGGGGTGGAGACCCAGTACTTC. Translated: CASSPGTGVETQYF.

The chain couples TRBV27 to TRBJ1-2; 8 bases fit TRBD1. Trimming removed 3 bases from V and 8 bases from J; junction bases left unmatched: 8. The V gene's germline CDR1 is MNHEY and CDR2 SMNVEV (reference sequence). This CDR3 has 14 amino acids. CDR3 protein: CASSFGQGVGGYTF. CDR3 DNA sequence: TGTGCCAGCAGTTTCGGACAGGGCGTCGGCGGCTACACCTTC.

The V gene is TRBV10-3, the J gene TRBJ2-7; 9 nucleotides match TRBD1. CDR1 is ENHRY, CDR2 SYGVKD, per germline. The CDR3 length is 14 residues. V lost 3 bases to trimming and J lost 4 bases; unmatched junction nucleotides: 4. CDR3 coding DNA: TGTGCCATCAGTGAAGGGACAGGGAGTTACGAGCAGTACTTC. Translated: CAISEGTGSYEQYF.

V gene TRBV7-9 combines with J gene TRBJ2-2; possibly TRBD1 for D (6 bases). The CDR3 is 14 residues long. Trimming removed 5 bases from V and 2 bases from J, with 9 bases in between. The germline CDR1 and CDR2 sequences are SEHNR and FQNEAQ (reference sequence). The DNA of the CDR3 is TGTGCCAGCAGCCCGGGACATAACACCGGGGAGCTGTTTTTT. Translated: CASSPGHNTGELFF.

The chain links TRBV5-6 to TRBJ2-2, with TRBD2 as a possible D gene (6 bases). The CDR3 is 13 amino acids. Trimming shortened V by 3 bases and J by 6 bases, and 9 bases separated the two germline ends. The V gene's germline CDR1 is SGHDT and CDR2 YYEEEE. CDR3 sequence: CASSSTGAGELFF. CDR3 nucleotide sequence: TGTGCCAGCAGCTCAACGGGGGCCGGGGAGCTGTTTTTT.

This chain uses TRBV11-3 with TRBJ2-5; 7 bases map to TRBD1. CDR3 length: 13 amino acids. Germline loops: CDR1 SGHNT, CDR2 YENEEA. After removal of 4 bases from V and 5 bases from J, the junction contained 4 bases not matched to a gene. CDR3 DNA: TGTGCCAGCAGCTGGGACAGTGGGGAGACCCAGTACTTC. This codes for CASSWDSGETQYF. The variable domain in full, completed from reference TRBV11-3 and TRBJ2-5, reads EAGVVQSPRYKIIEKKQPVAFWCNPISGHNTLYWYLQNLGQGPELLIRYENEEAVDDSQLPKDRFSAERLKGVDSTLKIQPAELGDSAVYLCASSWDSGETQYFGPGTRLLVL.

This clone was observed a few times. The chain has TRBV6-6 and TRBJ1-1; D unclear. Trimming removed 0 bases from V and 6 bases from J, with 8 bases in between. The length of the CDR3 is 13 residues. CDR1 is MNHNY, CDR2 SVGAGI, per germline (reference sequence). CDR3 amino acids: CASSYSRLSEAFF. The CDR3 DNA follows: TGTGCCAGCAGTTACTCTCGGTTATCTGAAGCTTTCTTT.

In its sample, this clone was seen a few times. The chain has TRBV9 and TRBJ2-3; D may be TRBD2 (5 bases). The CDR3 extends over 17 amino acids. With 0 bases removed from V and 0 bases from J, the gap between germline ends came to 14 bases. CDR1 is SGDLS, CDR2 YYNGEE, per germline. Here the CDR3 reads CASSVDFGRVSTDTQYF. In nucleotides, the CDR3 is TGTGCCAGCAGCGTAGATTTCGGGCGGGTTAGCACAGATACGCAGTATTTT. The variable domain in full, with the rest retrieved from reference TRBV9 and TRBJ2-3, is DSGVTQTPKHLITATGQRVTLRCSPRSGDLSVYWYQQSLDQGLQFLIQYYNGEERAKGNILERFSAQQFPDLHSELNLSSLELGDSALYFCASSVDFGRVSTDTQYFGPGTRLTVL.

The chain joins TRBV2 to TRBJ1-2; 7 nucleotides align to TRBD1. This CDR3 contains 14 residues. Germline V lookup: CDR1 SNHLY, CDR2 FYNNEI. J gave up 5 bases and V 3 bases, and 6 bases lay outside the gene matches. The CDR3 here is CASSDTTGRYGYTF. The CDR3 DNA sequence: TGTGCCAGCAGTGATACGACAGGGAGGTATGGCTACACCTTC.

The rearrangement links TRBV5-8 to TRBJ2-1, with TRBD2 matching 8 bases. V was clipped by 0 bases and J by 1 base; unmatched bases: 9. The CDR3 contains 18 residues. The germline gives CDR1 SGHTS, CDR2 YDEGEE. CDR3 DNA sequence: TGTGCCAGCAGCTTGGTGGGAAGCGGGAGTTTTTCCTACAATGAGCAGTTCTTC. It yields the protein CASSLVGSGSFSYNEQFF. Together with reference TRBV5-8 and TRBJ2-1, the CDR3 gives the full variable domain: EAGVTQSPTHLIKTRGQQATLRCSPISGHTSVYWYQQALGLGLQFLLWYDEGEERNRGNFPPRFSGRQFPNYSSELNVNALELEDSALYLCASSLVGSGSFSYNEQFFGPGTRLTVL.

The chain recombines TRBV19 with TRBJ2-5; 8 nucleotides align to TRBD1. This CDR3 has 14 amino acids. With V trimmed by 5 bases and J by 2 bases, 4 bases remained unmatched. In germline, CDR1 is LNHDA, CDR2 SQIVND (reference sequence). As DNA, the CDR3 is TGTGCCAGTAGTGCCGACAGGGGTCAAGAGACCCAGTACTTC. It specifies CASSADRGQETQYF.